The 21 T cell receptor beta chains in this list originate from one sample, sequenced in a study of patients and donors after allogeneic stem cell transplantation. TCRdb reprocessed the RT-PCR reads with MiXCR, giving one entry per CDR3 protein. This sample has tens of thousands of distinct CDR3 sequences; approximately 5.2% occur once, and the top ten carry about 3%. The source material was blood, either unsorted or a sorted T cell fraction (not recorded which). The receptor set was obtained from a human donor who was either an allogeneic HSCT recipient or a stem cell or donor lymphocyte infusion donor (not recorded which). It is not recorded whose cells these are; they may come from a transplant donor.

This clonotype showed up many times. The rearrangement uses TRBV11-2 and TRBJ2-1; the match to TRBD2 covers 7 bases. Germline V gives CDR1 SGHAT, CDR2 FQNNGV. After removal of 2 bases from V and 4 bases from J, the junction contained 14 bases not matched to a gene. CDR3 size: 18 residues. CDR3 DNA: TGTGCCAGCAGCTTAAGGCCCCCCTCTAGCGGTAGTTACAATGAGCAGTTCTTC. Its protein product is CASSLRPPSSGSYNEQFF.

This clonotype was seen only a few times. The V gene is TRBV6-1, the J gene TRBJ2-2; 10 bases fit TRBD2. Germline V gene lookup returns CDR1 MNHNS and CDR2 SASEGT. This CDR3 is built from 18 residues. Trimming cost V 7 bases and J 1 base; bases outside gene matches: 12. CDR3 protein: CASTEGLAGAWNTGELFF. The CDR3 region has the DNA TGTGCCAGCACCGAGGGGCTAGCGGGAGCCTGGAACACCGGGGAGCTGTTTTTT.

This clonotype was found many times. The CDR3 DNA reads as TGTGCCAGCAGCCCCACGGGACCGAACCGCTACAATGAGCAGTTCTTC. Residues: CASSPTGPNRYNEQFF. The V gene is TRBV7-8, the J gene TRBJ2-1, with D tentatively TRBD1 or TRBD2 (5 bases each). Trimming shortened V by 5 bases and J by 3 bases, and 17 bases separated the two germline ends. The V gene's germline CDR1 is SGHVS and CDR2 FQNEAQ. The CDR3 has 16 residues.

This clonotype has at least ten counts. This chain connects TRBV6-1 to TRBJ2-1, with 11 bases matching TRBD1. Germline CDR1 MNHNS, CDR2 SASEGT. This CDR3 has 21 residues. The junction had 18 bases not matched to a gene; V was cut back by 4 bases and J by 1 base. CDR3 nucleotides: TGTGCCAGCAGTGGGTCAAAGGGACAGGGGGTTTTCCGGGATTCCTACAATGAGCAGTTCTTC. It codes for CASSGSKGQGVFRDSYNEQFF.

This clonotype was observed at least ten times. The chain employs TRBV2 and TRBJ2-3; D is perhaps TRBD2 (7 bases). CDR1 SNHLY and CDR2 FYNNEI come from the germline V gene. There are 17 residues in the CDR3. Trimming cost V 8 bases and J 2 bases, with 23 bases left between them. This CDR3 reads CASLGLVGEGDTDTQYF. DNA of the CDR3: TGTGCCAGCCTCGGTCTCGTGGGGGAGGGGGACACAGATACGCAGTATTTT.

This clonotype has a handful of counts. J is TRBJ2-5 and V is TRBV11-2, with no clear D. Trimming removed 1 base at V and 5 bases at J, with 8 bases between. The CDR3 has 13 amino acids. Germline loops: CDR1 SGHAT, CDR2 FQNNGV. As DNA, the CDR3 is TGTGCCAGCAGCTTAGGACGGGTGGAGACCCAGTACTTC. Translated, it gives CASSLGRVETQYF.

At least ten counts were recorded for this clonotype. The rearrangement joins TRBV7-9 to TRBJ2-2, with 9 bases fitting TRBD1. Germline CDR1 SEHNR, CDR2 FQNEAQ (reference sequence). The CDR3 runs 17 residues. V trimming: 1 base; J trimming: 3 bases; junction bases outside the gene matches: 6. This chain's CDR3 is CASSLVVHRGHTGELFF. DNA of the CDR3: TGTGCCAGCAGCTTAGTGGTACACAGGGGGCACACCGGGGAGCTGTTTTTT.

This clonotype turned up a few times. The V call is TRBV6-5, the J call TRBJ1-2; perhaps TRBD1 as D (5 bases). The CDR3 is 15 amino acids. Trimming cost V 0 bases and J 3 bases, with 11 bases left between them. The germline gives CDR1 MNHEY, CDR2 SVGAGI. The CDR3: CASSYSFGGHYGYTF. In nucleotides, the CDR3 is TGTGCCAGCAGTTACTCGTTTGGGGGTCACTATGGCTACACCTTC.

This clonotype was seen many times. The CDR3 loop is CASSLGDRGDETQYF. CDR3 sequence (DNA): TGCGCCAGCAGCTTGGGGGACAGGGGAGACGAGACCCAGTACTTC. The chain has TRBV5-1 and TRBJ2-5, with TRBD1 matching 10 bases. The CDR3 is made up of 15 amino acids. Looked up from germline, CDR1 is SGHRS and CDR2 is YFSETQ. Trimming took 0 bases from V and 5 from J; bases not matched to a gene: 4.

In this sample, this clonotype turned up many times. V is TRBV10-3 and J is TRBJ2-2; 7 bases are a match to TRBD2. Germline loops: CDR1 ENHRY, CDR2 SYGVKD. The CDR3 has 14 amino acids. Unmatched junction bases numbered 5, after V lost 8 bases and J lost 2 bases. The CDR3 bases are TGTGCCATCCGAGCGGGATCAAACACCGGGGAGCTGTTTTTT. Protein sequence: CAIRAGSNTGELFF.

This clonotype was counted at least ten times. The chain carries TRBV6-2 or TRBV6-3 and TRBJ2-6; 12 bases match TRBD2. CDR3 length: 22 residues. Unmatched junction bases numbered 14, after V lost 0 bases and J lost 2 bases. Germline V CDR1 and CDR2: MNHEY, SVGEGT. The CDR3 loop reads CASSYSLPGLAGKGTGANVLTF. CDR3 nucleotides: TGTGCCAGCAGTTACTCGCTACCCGGACTAGCGGGAAAGGGCACTGGGGCCAACGTCCTGACTTTC.

The rearrangement links TRBV20-1 to TRBJ2-3; 12 bases agree with TRBD2. Germline V gene data show CDR1 as DFQATT and CDR2 as SNEGSKA (reference sequence). The CDR3 is 15 amino acids. Trimming removed 4 bases from V and 7 bases from J; junction bases left unmatched: 9. The CDR3 sequence: CSATGLAGPRNTQYF. CDR3 DNA sequence: TGCAGTGCTACAGGACTAGCGGGGCCTCGGAATACGCAGTATTTT.

This clonotype was seen a few times. The chain has TRBV5-1 and TRBJ2-5; D may match TRBD1 or TRBD2 (7 bases each). Germline assignment: CDR1 SGHRS and CDR2 YFSETQ. Trimming stripped 4 bases from V and 1 base from J, with 11 bases between. CDR3 length: 14 residues. The CDR3 reads CASSAGDSQETQYF. CDR3 bases: TGCGCCAGCAGCGCGGGGGACAGCCAAGAGACCCAGTACTTC.

This clonotype was found many times. V gene TRBV29-1 combines with J gene TRBJ2-5; 10 bases are a match to TRBD1. CDR1 is SQVTM and CDR2 is ANQGSEA in the germline V gene. The CDR3 has 14 amino acids. The J segment lost 4 bases and the V segment lost 6 bases, leaving 8 bases of the junction unmatched. For the CDR3, the DNA is TGCAGCGTCCTCCGGGACAGGGGTGCAGAGACCCAGTACTTC. Translation gives CSVLRDRGAETQYF.

This clonotype has only a few counts. The chain has TRBV20-1 and TRBJ2-7; D assignment may be TRBD1 or TRBD2 (7 bases each). The V gene's germline CDR1 is DFQATT and CDR2 SNEGSKA (reference sequence). The V gene lost 5 bases and the J gene lost 1 base, with 15 bases spanning the gap. The CDR3 is made up of 14 amino acids. Here the CDR3 DNA reads TGCAGTGCTCCCCGACAGGGAGGGTCCTACGAGCAGTACTTC. Protein product: CSAPRQGGSYEQYF.

The chain combines TRBV5-1 with TRBJ2-3; 10 bases fit TRBD1. CDR1 is SGHRS, CDR2 YFSETQ, per germline. Unmatched junction bases numbered 9, after V lost 4 bases and J lost 4 bases. The CDR3 is made up of 16 amino acids. CDR3 sequence (DNA): TGCGCCAGCAGCCGAATGACAGGGGGCAACGCAGATACGCAGTATTTT. It codes for CASSRMTGGNADTQYF.

There are many counts of this clonotype. V and J are TRBV30 and TRBJ2-7; D unclear. This CDR3 has 12 residues. The ends were cut back, 0 bases at V and 6 bases at J, with 9 bases in the middle. Germline assignment: CDR1 GTSNPN and CDR2 SVGIG (reference sequence). The CDR3: CAWSVSGLEQYF. The CDR3 DNA is TGTGCCTGGAGTGTTAGTGGTCTCGAGCAGTACTTC.

About this clonotype: A much larger clone lies a single base off, so this may be a read error. The chain joins TRBV4-2 to TRBJ2-1; maybe TRBD1 (5 bases). The V gene's germline CDR1 is LGHNA and CDR2 YNFKEQ. The CDR3 contains 15 residues. Deletions cut 2 bases from V and 6 bases from J, with 14 bases between. The CDR3 DNA is TGTGCCAGCAGCCAACCAGGGCTCCGCTTCAATGAGCAGTTCTTC. Translating gives CASSQPGLRFNEQFF.

A note on this clonotype: A junction boundary mismatches the germline segment, possibly from a read error. The chain has TRBV2 and TRBJ2-1, with TRBD2 matching over 10 bases. Germline loops: CDR1 SNHLY, CDR2 FYNNEI. The CDR3 extends over 15 amino acids. The CDR3, as DNA: TGTGCCAGCAGTGTACTGACTAGCGGGTACAATGGGCAGTTCTTC. Translation: CASSVLTSGYNGQFF.

This clonotype was seen repeatedly, ten times or more. V is TRBV10-2 and J is TRBJ1-1; D might be TRBD1 (5 bases). The CDR3 is 13 amino acids. The germline CDR1 and CDR2 sequences are WSHSY and SAAADI. The V end lost 3 bases, the J end lost 11 bases, and 16 bases lay between the germline ends. For the CDR3, the DNA is TGCGCCAGCAGTGACGGGGACCCCCCTAGGGCTTTCTTT. Residues: CASSDGDPPRAFF.

This clonotype was found many times. The gene calls are TRBV5-1 and TRBJ1-1; tentative D call: TRBD1 (5 bases). The CDR3 covers 14 residues. Trimming stripped 6 bases from V and 2 bases from J, with 14 bases between. Germline V CDR1 and CDR2: SGHRS, YFSETQ. The CDR3 bases are TGCGCCAGCAACCCCGACCGGGACAACACTGAAGCTTTCTTT. Protein product: CASNPDRDNTEAFF.